The entry below gives a single T cell receptor beta chain sequence along with its context. Its specific antigen is unknown. No base quality information exists; no much larger clone differs at one position. These data are taken from a study of cytomegalovirus exposure and HLA in healthy donors (dated by TCRdb to about 2017). With respect to the entire study: In an earlier analysis of under 600 of the donors, approximately 300 Gb of sequence data and 100 million or so unique TCR beta sequences from some 170 million T cells were reported. An early release covering 550 to 650 HLA-typed donors comprised approximately 290 gigabases of sequencing data and approximately 80 million unique TCR sequences. Of the 398 genotyped donors, around 81% fell in the genetic ancestry cluster associated with self-reported Caucasian donors. The study was designed to test whether signatures of past pathogen exposure could be identified by cataloging public T cell receptors. Using immunosequencing, the study profiled T cell repertoires from about 620 subjects and related those repertoires to cytomegalovirus serostatus. Besides the first cohort of 500 to 700 subjects, a separate validation cohort made up of over a hundred different subjects was used. To predict cytomegalovirus infection status, the study combined high-throughput TCR immunosequencing, statistical association of individual TCRs with disease status, and machine learning. A later analysis re-examined previously published TCR beta repertoires from 610 or so donors and added high-resolution HLA genotyping to investigate patterns of TCR occurrence. The later analysis used no new phenotypic data to find candidate immune exposures, relying instead on TCR beta sequences and their occurrence across donors. An earlier analysis of approximately 630 of the donors applied high-throughput TCR beta sequencing to assess whether each TCR beta V gene segment acted as functional or pseudogenic. Alongside the repertoire data, information on donor age, sex, ethnicity and CMV serostatus was compiled. Genome-wide SNP genotypes for about 55% of the roughly 670 donors were used in a later genetic analysis, which treated that subset as a discovery cohort. Every discovery cohort repertoire had been produced on one sequencing platform. Both class I and class II loci were covered by HLA typing, at four-digit resolution. Typing coverage varied by locus: 629-630 donors for A, B, C, DRB1 and DQB1; approximately 500 for DQA1; some 610 for DPA1; some 470 for DPB1. Because of strong linkage in the cohort, five DR-DQ haplotypes were treated as single units for association and clustering. On average, 235,054 unique TCR beta nucleotide sequences were sequenced per donor among a few hundred genotyped donors of the cohort, with 15% to 20% of those sequences being non-productive. Summary of the overall study and its limitations: Linkage disequilibrium might explain the correlated functional status among segregating V segments, but an unknown experimental factor could not be excluded. Assigning TCR associations to individual alleles was difficult when HLA alleles, especially DR and DQ, strongly co-occurred. A further reported finding was that TCR beta sequences accurately predicted the HLA-A and HLA-B alleles for most subjects in the first cohort. Most TCR sequences were observed very rarely across donors, whereas some public TCRs were present in many individuals. The classifier was reported to diagnose cytomegalovirus status with high specificity and sensitivity in both the original and validation cohorts. In a later genetic analysis, a missense DCLRE1C variant was associated with V-gene and J-gene trimming of TCR beta chains, and the association was replicated in an independent cohort. In a later analysis, around 17,000 TCR beta sequences were associated with specific HLA alleles at a false discovery rate of 0.05. Over 15 rarely observed V segments, including chromosome 9 orphons, were excluded from the earlier analysis of some 590 of the donors because counts were too low. Three of the identified cytomegalovirus-associated TCR beta chains were confirmed in vitro to be specific for cytomegalovirus antigens. Compared with the approximately 670-donor mean, donors in an Asian-associated ancestry cluster had fewer N-insertions in productive TCRs, according to a later genetic analysis. In a later analysis, several top co-occurrence clusters were reported to appear linked to parvovirus B19, influenza, CMV and Epstein-Barr virus. Because HLA typing was missing for some donors at each locus, association tests included only the typed subset. In a later analysis, most CMV-associated TCR beta chains were found to appear HLA-restricted, with HLA associations seemingly driven largely by CMV exposure. A cluster of highly shared sequence variants was judged likely to represent a technical artifact of the sequencing pipeline. The study listed 150 to 200 TCR beta chains as associated with cytomegalovirus. In an earlier analysis of some 540 of the donors, most TCR beta V segments appeared in productive rearrangements about 90% or about 30% of the time, broadly matching IMGT annotations. In a later analysis, the rate of TCR association differed among HLA loci, with DRB1 alleles having the most associated TCRs and HLA-C alleles having the fewest. Roughly uniform sequencing depth across donors was assumed in presence/absence analyses, although this assumption may not hold. Some IMGT-functional V segments, including TRBV6-2 and TRBV6-3, could not be told apart with the 87-base-pair reads, so those segments were excluded. For the cohort, immune exposure information was limited to CMV serostatus. This cohort had only TCR beta chains sequenced, and the lack of alpha or paired-chain data limited which features could be detected. In a later analysis, HLA-associated TCR beta chains were found to be more clonally expanded and to have lower generation probabilities than equally common non-associated chains. The authors suggested that the approach could potentially be extended to other disease states and immunological phenotypes.

The library was made by the immunoSEQ multiplex PCR assay. For the multiplex PCR, a mixture combining 60 forward primers for TCR Vbeta segments and 13 reverse primers for TCR Jbeta segments was used. The CDR3 region of rearranged TCR beta genes was amplified from genomic DNA by a multiplex PCR assay. Amplified TCR beta libraries were sequenced as 87-base-pair reads on the Illumina HiSeq System. Concerning the study's data processing: A later analysis counted about 80 million unique TCR beta chains across the 550 to 700 repertoires, and approximately 11 million of these chains were shared by at least two donors. Raw reads were error-corrected and collapsed into unique sequences by a nearest-neighbor algorithm in which closely related sequences were merged to remove PCR and sequencing errors. CDR3 sequences were aligned to IMGT reference sequences to assign V, D and J gene segments. For a sequence to be retained, a match of at least six nucleotides to both a V gene segment and a J gene segment was required. A rearrangement was called productive if the CDR3 had no stop codons and remained in frame with V and J, and every other rearrangement was called non-productive. Following IMGT convention, CDR3 was defined as the stretch from the second conserved V-encoded cysteine up to the conserved J-encoded phenylalanine. The earlier analysis of about 530 of the donors excluded any sequence lacking an unambiguous match to a single V gene segment. In an earlier analysis of about 590 of the donors, a V segment was called functional when productive rearrangements were above 56.7%, and segregating when the standard deviation between donors exceeded 5%. To diagnose cytomegalovirus status from the catalog of TCR beta chain sequences, a statistical classification framework was built. In a later analysis, V and J genes were assigned by comparing TCR nucleotide sequences against IMGT/GENE-DB human TR gene sequences. In a later analysis, CDR3 sequences and most-parsimonious VDJ recombination scenarios were assigned using the TCRdist pipeline. In a later analysis, each TCR beta chain was defined by its CDR3 amino acid sequence together with its V-gene family, and reads without a unique V-gene family were excluded. As a way to deal with suspected cross-contamination and a sequencing artifact, a later analysis dropped roughly 600 nucleotide sequences that were highly shared and had low generation probability. In a later analysis, a clonal expansion index for each public chain was calculated from normalized within-repertoire ranks of inferred template counts. In a later analysis, generation probabilities were computed with a VDJ recombination model fitted to out-of-frame rearrangements, and the resulting probabilities were checked against IGoR. Hypergeometric tests were used in a later analysis to score TCR-TCR, TCR-HLA and TCR-CMV co-occurrence, with a repertoire-size bias correction applied to the TCR pairs. False discovery rates were estimated in a later analysis by permuting HLA or CMV assignments 20 times. In a later analysis, co-occurring TCRs were grouped using DBSCAN, with TCRdist sequence similarity added in when clustering inside HLA-allele-positive subsets. Repertoires with fewer than 30,000 or more than 120,000 public chains, plus five repertoires with anomalous nucleotide sharing, were excluded from co-occurrence clustering. Held by TCRdb, this immuneACCESS table contains in-frame sequences only and omits some clones. Under half of the omission traces to an unresolved V gene where checked; the cause of the rest is unknown. That table gives V, J and clone size, and the DNA gave D and trimming. The sample table records about 170,000 clones; roughly 80% of these occur just once. The ten largest clones represent about 0.77% of the sample.

CDR1 and CDR2 are read off the germline V gene as MDHEN and SYDVKM. Unmatched junction bases come to 6, with V trimmed by 6 bases and J by 6 bases. The CDR3 starts with the cysteine, ends with the phenylalanine, and has 14 residues. Only CDR3 DNA is held: 42 bases, read in frame from base 1. The cohort consisted of more than 650 healthy bone marrow donors. At the time of sampling, all cohort members were nominally healthy, though unrecorded immune exposures were likely present. The donor was CMV seronegative and belonged to the group of 352 seronegative cohort members. Every donor gave a peripheral blood sample, and the peripheral blood mononuclear cells from that sample were used for TCR beta sequencing. The Qiagen DNeasy Blood Extraction Kit was used to extract genomic DNA from the blood cell samples.

The chain was built from TRBV28 and TRBJ2-2; 8 central bases correspond to TRBD1. The origin of this receptor is a young woman in good health and CMV-seronegative. The sequenced sample was PBMCs. CDR3 protein: CASRGTGTSGELFF. At the DNA level, the sequence is TGTGCCAGCAGAGGGACAGGCACGTCCGGGGAGCTGTTTTTT.